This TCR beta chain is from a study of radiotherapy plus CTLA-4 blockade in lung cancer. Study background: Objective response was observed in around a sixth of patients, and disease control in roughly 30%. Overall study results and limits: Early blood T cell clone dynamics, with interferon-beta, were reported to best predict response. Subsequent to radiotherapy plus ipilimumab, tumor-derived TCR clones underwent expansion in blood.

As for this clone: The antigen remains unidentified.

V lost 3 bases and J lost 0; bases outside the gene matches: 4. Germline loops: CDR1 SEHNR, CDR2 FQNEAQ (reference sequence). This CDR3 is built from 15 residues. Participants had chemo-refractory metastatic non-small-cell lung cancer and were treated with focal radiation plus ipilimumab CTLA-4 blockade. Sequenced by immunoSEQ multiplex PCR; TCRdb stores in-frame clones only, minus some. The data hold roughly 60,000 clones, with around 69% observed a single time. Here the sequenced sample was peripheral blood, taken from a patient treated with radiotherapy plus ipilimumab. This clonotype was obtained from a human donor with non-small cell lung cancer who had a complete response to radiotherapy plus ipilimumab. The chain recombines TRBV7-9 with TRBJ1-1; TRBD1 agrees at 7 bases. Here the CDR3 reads CASSFPGQMNTEAFF. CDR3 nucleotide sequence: TGTGCCAGCAGCTTCCCGGGACAGATGAACACTGAAGCTTTCTTT.